This T cell receptor (beta chain) was sequenced in a study of OX40 agonist ivuxolimab in advanced cancers. For the wider study: Ivuxolimab was an agonistic, fully human IgG2 monoclonal antibody directed against OX40 (CD134), a costimulatory receptor. Intravenous ivuxolimab was administered to patients every 2 weeks at six dose levels: 0.01, 0.1, 0.3, 1.5, 3 and 10 mg/kg. Of the roughly 50 dose-escalation patients, hepatocellular carcinoma was present in approximately 20, melanoma in approximately 15, renal cell carcinoma in 9 and head and neck cancer in 9. In the dose-escalation cohort, around four fifths of patients were male, and the mean age was approximately 60 years, with a range of roughly 20 to 85. Patients were allowed to have had prior anti-PD-1, anti-PD-L1 or anti-CTLA-4 therapy, and 40% of the dose-escalation patients had previously received checkpoint inhibitors. Three dose-escalation patients achieved partial responses, one with hepatocellular carcinoma and two with cutaneous melanoma. Peripheral TCRbeta sequencing was intended to test whether TCR sequence diversity was altered and clonal T-cell expansion was caused by ivuxolimab. The paper covers the monotherapy dose-escalation part of the phase I ivuxolimab trial, which included N of about 50 patients. General conclusions and limits of the study: In the 0.1-3.0 mg/kg groups, partial responders had among the lowest normalized peripheral clonal expansion, particularly in CD8+ T cells. The antigen specificity of the clonally expanded peripheral T cells was not determined. Low levels of normalized T-cell clonal expansion were also shown by some nonresponding patients. After ivuxolimab, more expanded clones were found on average in CD8+ T cells than in CD4+ T cells. At doses of 0.1 to 3.0 mg/kg, clonal expansion of both CD4+ and CD8+ T cells in blood was seen between baseline and week 6.

Germline trimming: 2 bases from V, 4 bases from J; junction bases outside gene matches: 4. The germline V gene encodes CDR1 WSHSY and CDR2 SAAADI. The CDR3 has 14 amino acids, counting the end cysteine and phenylalanine. The sequence is cut down to CDR3 DNA, 42 bases in frame from base 1. Patients with autoimmune disease history or receiving systemic immunosuppression were excluded from the trial. Peripheral blood for TCR sequencing was collected from all dose cohorts at baseline, on cycle 4 day 1, and on cycle 7 day 1. The samples were taken from a phase I, first-in-human, multicenter, open-label dose-escalation trial of ivuxolimab. Adults with locally advanced or metastatic melanoma, renal cell carcinoma, hepatocellular carcinoma or head and neck squamous cell carcinoma were enrolled in the trial. Before TCR sequencing, CD4+ T cells and CD8+ T cells from peripheral blood were sorted into separate populations.

Genomic DNA was extracted from sorted cells for sequencing of the TCRbeta CDR3 region. The immunoSEQ Assay was used to sequence the TCRbeta CDR3 regions. Not all clones reach the TCRdb copy of this immuneACCESS table, which keeps in-frame sequences only. Checked studies attribute under half of the gap to unresolved V genes and leave the rest unexplained. The sample data list 50,000 to 65,000 clones, and around nine tenths of these were observed just once. The top ten clones comprise approximately 0.99% of the sample. In regard to this clone: Its antigen is currently not known. Per-base qualities were not stored, and no clone one base away is much larger.

The sequence joins TRBV10-2 to TRBJ1-1, with 7 bases aligning to TRBD1. The sample in question was CD4+ or CD8+ T cells sorted from blood, obtained in a trial of the OX40 agonist ivuxolimab. This clonotype was sampled from an adult with an advanced solid tumor such as melanoma, head and neck, liver or kidney cancer. CDR3 sequence: CASSEEGASTEAFF. The DNA sequence reads TGCGCCAGCAGTGAGGAGGGGGCGAGCACTGAAGCTTTCTTT.